This TCR beta chain came from a study of blood T cell repertoires in COVID-19. Sequenced by immunoSEQ multiplex PCR; TCRdb stores in-frame clones only, minus some. The table includes about 150,000 clones, over 65% detected once. Recovered participants had two consecutive negative NP/OP PCR tests, healthcare professional clearance, or symptom resolution. CDR3 length equals 14 residues. The V gene lost 0 bases and the J gene lost 5 bases, with 11 bases spanning the gap. Germline values: CDR1 MNHEY, CDR2 SMNVEV (reference sequence). The TCR sequence derives from a woman aged 45-59 years who had recovered from COVID-19. The sequenced sample was PBMCs or T cells enriched from blood (not recorded which). The chain uses TRBV27 and TRBJ2-7, with a tentative D call TRBD2 (6 bases). CDR3 loop: CASSLSRRGDEQYF. CDR3 DNA sequence: TGTGCCAGCAGTTTATCCCGGCGGGGAGACGAGCAGTACTTC.